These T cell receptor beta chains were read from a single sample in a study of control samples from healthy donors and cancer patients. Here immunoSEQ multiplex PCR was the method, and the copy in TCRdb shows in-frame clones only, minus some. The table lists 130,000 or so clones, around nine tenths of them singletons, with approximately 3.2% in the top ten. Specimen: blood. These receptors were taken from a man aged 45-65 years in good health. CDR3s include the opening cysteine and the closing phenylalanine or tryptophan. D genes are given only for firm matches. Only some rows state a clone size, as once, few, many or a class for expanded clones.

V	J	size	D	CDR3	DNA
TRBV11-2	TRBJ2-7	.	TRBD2	CASSLAGLYNEQYF	TGTGCCAGCAGCCTAGCGGGACTATACAACGAGCAGTACTTC
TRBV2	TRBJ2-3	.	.	CATRTDPSTDTQYF	TGTGCCACTCGGACTGACCCTAGCACAGATACGCAGTATTTT
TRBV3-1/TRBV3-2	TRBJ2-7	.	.	CASSQRDNRPYEQYF	TGTGCCAGCAGCCAGAGAGACAACAGGCCCTACGAGCAGTACTTC
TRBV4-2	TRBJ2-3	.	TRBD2	CASSQDGGRDTQYF	TGTGCCAGCAGCCAAGATGGCGGGAGGGATACGCAGTATTTT
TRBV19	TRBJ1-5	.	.	CASSSWTDYSNQPQHF	TGTGCCAGTAGTTCGTGGACAGATTATAGCAATCAGCCCCAGCATTTT
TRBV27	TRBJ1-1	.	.	CASSFGPDTEAFF	TGTGCCAGCAGTTTCGGCCCAGACACTGAAGCTTTCTTT
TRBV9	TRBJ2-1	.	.	CASSVTSNEQFF	TGTGCCAGCAGCGTAACGAGCAATGAGCAGTTCTTC
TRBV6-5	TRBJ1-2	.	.	CARGDQFSEGYTF	TGTGCCAGGGGGGATCAATTCTCTGAGGGCTACACCTTC
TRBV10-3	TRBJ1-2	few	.	CAISETRGHTGYGYTF	TGTGCCATCAGTGAGACCCGGGGACATACGGGCTATGGCTACACCTTC
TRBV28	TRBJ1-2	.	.	CASNQLDRYGYTF	TGTGCCAGCAACCAACTGGACAGATATGGCTACACCTTC
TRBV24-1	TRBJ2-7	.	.	CATGGDRTYEQYF	TGTGCCACGGGAGGGGACAGAACCTACGAGCAGTACTTC
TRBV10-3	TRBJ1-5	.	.	CAIAAGGGQPQHF	TGTGCCATCGCGGCAGGAGGAGGTCAGCCCCAGCATTTT
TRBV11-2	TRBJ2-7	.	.	CASSLEAGAGEQYF	TGTGCCAGCAGCTTAGAGGCAGGGGCGGGGGAGCAGTACTTC
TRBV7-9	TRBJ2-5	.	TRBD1	CASSSFRQGHETQYF	TGTGCCAGCAGCTCTTTTCGACAGGGACATGAGACCCAGTACTTC
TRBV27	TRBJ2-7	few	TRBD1	CASSLGQSLSYEQYF	TGTGCCAGCAGTTTGGGACAGAGTTTATCCTACGAGCAGTACTTC
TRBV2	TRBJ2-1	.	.	CASSDATGRILNEQFF	TGTGCCAGCAGTGATGCGACAGGCCGGATTTTGAATGAGCAGTTCTTC
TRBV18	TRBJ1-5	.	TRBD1	CASSDRGGNQPQHF	TGTGCCAGCTCCGACAGGGGGGGGAATCAGCCCCAGCATTTT
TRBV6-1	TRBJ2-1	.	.	CASSELWGQTPYNEQFF	TGTGCCAGCAGTGAACTTTGGGGGCAAACACCTTACAATGAGCAGTTCTTC
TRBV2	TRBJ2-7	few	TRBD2	CASSVGSVAGEYEQYF	TGTGCCAGCAGTGTAGGTTCAGTCGCGGGGGAGTACGAGCAGTACTTC
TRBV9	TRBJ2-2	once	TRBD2	CASTPSGGAFGELFF	TGTGCCAGCACCCCTAGCGGGGGGGCCTTCGGGGAGCTGTTTTTT
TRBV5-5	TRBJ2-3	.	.	CASSLYFRTDTQYF	TGTGCCAGCAGCTTGTATTTTCGCACAGATACGCAGTATTTT
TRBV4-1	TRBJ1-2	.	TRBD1	CASSHHQGQRDGYTF	TGCGCCAGCAGCCACCATCAGGGACAGAGAGATGGCTACACCTTC
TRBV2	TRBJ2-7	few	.	CASTPRSPSRQGGYEQYF	TGTGCCAGCACCCCCCGCAGCCCTTCCCGTCAGGGTGGGTACGAGCAGTACTTC
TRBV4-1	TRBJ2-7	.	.	CASSQDTYEQYF	TGCGCCAGCAGCCAAGATACCTACGAGCAGTACTTC
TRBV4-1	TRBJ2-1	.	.	CASSQVGGRNEQFF	TGCGCCAGCAGCCAAGTCGGCGGCAGGAATGAGCAGTTCTTC
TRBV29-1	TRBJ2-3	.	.	CSGRESTSTQYF	TGCAGCGGCCGAGAGTCTACCAGTACGCAGTATTTT
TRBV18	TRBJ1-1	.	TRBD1	CASSPISGTGHPNTEAFF	TGTGCCAGCTCACCTATTTCCGGGACAGGACATCCGAACACTGAAGCTTTCTTT
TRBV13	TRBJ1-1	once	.	CASSPDGGRKNTEAFF	TGTGCCAGCAGCCCGGATGGGGGACGGAAGAACACTGAAGCTTTCTTT
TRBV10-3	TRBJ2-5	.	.	CAISESETSVRETQYF	.
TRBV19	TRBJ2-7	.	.	CASSAEWTTSSYEQYF	TGTGCCAGTAGCGCTGAATGGACTACATCCTCCTACGAGCAGTACTTC
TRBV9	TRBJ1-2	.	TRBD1	CASSGTGGFNYGYTF	TGTGCCAGCAGCGGAACAGGGGGTTTTAACTATGGCTACACCTTC
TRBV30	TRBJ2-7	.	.	CAWSTGTTQYF	TGTGCCTGGAGTACAGGGACCACGCAGTACTTC
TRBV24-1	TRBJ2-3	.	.	CATSAAGPPTDTQYF	TGTGCCACCAGTGCCGCAGGTCCGCCCACAGATACGCAGTATTTT
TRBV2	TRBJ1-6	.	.	CASSESRGYNSPLHF	TGTGCCAGCAGTGAATCTCGGGGCTATAATTCACCCCTCCACTTT
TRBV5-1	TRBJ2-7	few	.	CASSLSNF	TGCGCCAGCAGCTTAAGTAACTTC
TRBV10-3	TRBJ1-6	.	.	CATRQENSPLHF	TGTGCCACAAGACAGGAGAATTCACCCCTCCACTTT
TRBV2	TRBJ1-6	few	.	CASSEMGRSNSPLHF	TGTGCCAGCAGTGAAATGGGACGGAGTAATTCACCCCTCCACTTT
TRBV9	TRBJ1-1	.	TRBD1	CASSKDRGTTEAFF	TGTGCCAGCAGCAAGGACAGGGGTACCACTGAAGCTTTCTTT
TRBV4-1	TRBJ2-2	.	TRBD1	CASSQTRTGVRPGELFF	TGCGCCAGCAGCCAAACCAGGACAGGGGTTAGGCCCGGGGAGCTGTTTTTT
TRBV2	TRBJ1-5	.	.	CASSDYGGNQPQHF	TGTGCCAGCAGTGACTATGGGGGCAATCAGCCCCAGCATTTT
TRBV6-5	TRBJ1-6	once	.	CASSYSPASLNSPLHF	TGTGCCAGCAGTTACTCCCCAGCTTCACTGAATTCACCCCTCCACTTT
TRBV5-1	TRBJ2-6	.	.	CASSLQGSGANVLTF	TGCGCCAGCAGCTTGCAAGGCTCTGGGGCCAACGTCCTGACTTTC
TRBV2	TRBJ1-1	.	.	CASSEEAGLNTEAFF	TGTGCCAGCAGTGAAGAGGCAGGGTTAAACACTGAAGCTTTCTTT
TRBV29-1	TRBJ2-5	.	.	CSVQGGFETQYF	TGCAGCGTTCAGGGGGGATTTGAGACCCAGTACTTC
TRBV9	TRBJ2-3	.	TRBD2	CASSDGSGIADTQYF	TGTGCCAGCAGCGATGGAAGCGGGATCGCAGATACGCAGTATTTT
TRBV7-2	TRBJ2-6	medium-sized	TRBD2	CASSLSSGAGANVLTF	TGTGCCAGCAGCTTAAGTAGCGGGGCCGGGGCCAACGTCCTGACTTTC
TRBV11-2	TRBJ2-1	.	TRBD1	CASSPRTGGNEQFF	TGTGCCAGCAGCCCCCGGACAGGGGGCAATGAGCAGTTCTTC
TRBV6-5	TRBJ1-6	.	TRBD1	CASRAQGTNNSPLHF	TGTGCCAGCAGAGCACAGGGGACGAATAATTCACCCCTCCACTTT
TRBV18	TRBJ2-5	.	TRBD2	CASSPGTNRETQYF	TGTGCCAGCTCACCTGGGACTAACCGAGAGACCCAGTACTTC
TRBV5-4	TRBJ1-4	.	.	CASSSFQGNEKLFF	TGTGCCAGCAGCTCCTTCCAGGGGAATGAAAAACTGTTTTTT